A single TCR beta chain is shown here with its context. The clone's antigen remains unknown. The record has no base qualities; no much larger clone is one base away. This record comes from a study of T cell changes during pregnancy in multiple sclerosis (dated by TCRdb to about 2019). At the level of the whole study: The study looked at changes in the T cell repertoire across pregnancy in women with multiple sclerosis.

Preparation of the library involved the immunoSEQ multiplex PCR assay. The clones in this table, taken by TCRdb from immuneACCESS, are in-frame only. Not every clone is retained; where verified, under half of the shortfall comes from an unresolved V gene, and the cause of the rest is unknown. The sample records fewer than 75,000 clones, more than 85% of which are singletons. The leading ten clones occupy over 1.1% of the sample. Measured from the cysteine to the phenylalanine, the CDR3 is 16 residues long. Only the CDR3 DNA is retained, 48 bases long and in frame from the first base. Clipping removes 6 bases from V and 3 bases from J, with 11 as the unmatched junction base count. Taken from the germline V gene (reference sequence), the CDR1 and CDR2 loops are MNHEY and SMNVEV.

Sequences were derived from peripheral blood, sampled in the second trimester of pregnancy. The sequence joins TRBV27 to TRBJ2-5; the central 9 bases match TRBD1. This clonotype was obtained from a female donor with multiple sclerosis, enrolled in a pregnancy study. The CDR3: CASRPLQGALKETQYF. The nucleotide sequence reads TGTGCCAGCAGACCGTTACAGGGGGCGTTGAAAGAGACCCAGTACTTC.